A selection of T cell receptor beta chains follows, all from one sample in a study of cytomegalovirus exposure and HLA in healthy donors. Clones were read by immunoSEQ multiplex PCR, and TCRdb kept only the in-frame ones, dropping some. Here the sample spans about 160,000 clones, about 77% being singletons. Sample: PBMCs. The receptors were sampled from a woman in her forties or fifties in good health and CMV-seronegative. Both conserved end residues are part of each CDR3. The D gene is left open where the match is weak. Expanded clones get a size class; other rows say once, few or many, or leave the size out.

len: 14
v_gene: TRBV7-2
j_gene: TRBJ2-7
abundance: once
d_gene: .
CDR3aa: CASSLARETYEQYF
CDR3nt: TGTGCCAGCAGCTTAGCGCGGGAAACCTACGAGCAGTACTTC

len: 14
v_gene: TRBV7-2
j_gene: TRBJ2-7
abundance: .
d_gene: .
CDR3aa: CASSLEPGVREQYF
CDR3nt: TGTGCCAGCAGCTTAGAACCGGGAGTCCGGGAGCAGTACTTC

len: 18
v_gene: TRBV7-8
j_gene: TRBJ1-5
abundance: .
d_gene: TRBD1
CDR3aa: CASSKGQGGGYSNQPQHF
CDR3nt: TGTGCCAGCAGTAAGGGACAGGGGGGAGGGTATAGCAATCAGCCCCAGCATTTT

len: 15
v_gene: TRBV9
j_gene: TRBJ2-3
abundance: few
d_gene: .
CDR3aa: CASSVNGHSTDTQYF
CDR3nt: TGTGCCAGCAGCGTCAACGGACACAGCACAGATACGCAGTATTTT

len: 16
v_gene: TRBV18
j_gene: TRBJ1-1
abundance: .
d_gene: TRBD1
CDR3aa: CASSLGQGRLNTEAFF
CDR3nt: TGTGCCAGCTCACTGGGACAGGGTCGACTGAACACTGAAGCTTTCTTT

len: 15
v_gene: TRBV19
j_gene: TRBJ2-1
abundance: .
d_gene: TRBD1
CDR3aa: CASSNTGVAYNEQFF
CDR3nt: TGTGCCAGTAGTAACACAGGGGTGGCCTACAATGAGCAGTTCTTC

len: 14
v_gene: TRBV7-9
j_gene: TRBJ1-2
abundance: once
d_gene: .
CDR3aa: CASSLATVSYGYTF
CDR3nt: TGTGCCAGCAGCTTAGCGACAGTAAGCTATGGCTACACCTTC

len: 15
v_gene: TRBV6-5
j_gene: TRBJ2-5
abundance: .
d_gene: TRBD2
CDR3aa: CASSYRTSPGETQYF
CDR3nt: TGTGCCAGCAGTTACAGGACTAGTCCTGGAGAGACCCAGTACTTC

len: 17
v_gene: TRBV7-6
j_gene: TRBJ2-7
abundance: .
d_gene: TRBD1
CDR3aa: CASSLAQYRGHPHEQYF
CDR3nt: TGTGCCAGCAGCTTAGCGCAATACAGGGGGCATCCCCACGAGCAGTACTTC

len: 15
v_gene: TRBV5-1
j_gene: TRBJ1-5
abundance: .
d_gene: TRBD1
CDR3aa: CASSPGTVSNQPQHF
CDR3nt: TGCGCCAGCAGCCCTGGGACAGTTAGCAATCAGCCCCAGCATTTT

len: 15
v_gene: TRBV19
j_gene: TRBJ2-1
abundance: .
d_gene: .
CDR3aa: CASKGRDPDYNEQFF
CDR3nt: TGTGCCAGTAAAGGGAGAGACCCAGACTACAATGAGCAGTTCTTC

len: 13
v_gene: TRBV7-2
j_gene: TRBJ2-1
abundance: .
d_gene: .
CDR3aa: CASRGTLINEQFF
CDR3nt: TGTGCCAGCAGGGGGACTCTCATCAATGAGCAGTTCTTC

len: 13
v_gene: TRBV7-2
j_gene: TRBJ2-6
abundance: .
d_gene: .
CDR3aa: CASQGYGANVLTF
CDR3nt: TGTGCCAGTCAGGGGTATGGGGCCAACGTCCTGACTTTC

len: 12
v_gene: TRBV5-1
j_gene: TRBJ1-5
abundance: .
d_gene: .
CDR3aa: CWGGYSNQPQHF
CDR3nt: TGCTGGGGGGGTTATAGCAATCAGCCCCAGCATTTT

len: 14
v_gene: TRBV25-1
j_gene: TRBJ1-2
abundance: .
d_gene: TRBD1
CDR3aa: CASSETGFFGGYTF
CDR3nt: TGTGCCAGCAGTGAGACAGGGTTTTTCGGTGGCTACACCTTC

len: 18
v_gene: TRBV5-5
j_gene: TRBJ2-7
abundance: .
d_gene: .
CDR3aa: CASSLAWANRAPRGEQYF
CDR3nt: TGTGCCAGCAGCTTGGCGTGGGCAAACCGGGCCCCCAGGGGCGAGCAGTACTTC

len: 15
v_gene: TRBV5-1
j_gene: TRBJ2-1
abundance: once
d_gene: TRBD2
CDR3aa: CASSPGGWSYNEQFF
CDR3nt: TGCGCCAGCAGCCCGGGGGGTTGGTCCTACAATGAGCAGTTCTTC

len: 16
v_gene: TRBV7-9
j_gene: TRBJ1-4
abundance: .
d_gene: TRBD1
CDR3aa: CASSFYLGTGNEKLFF
CDR3nt: TGTGCCAGCAGCTTCTATCTCGGGACAGGGAATGAAAAACTGTTTTTT

len: 16
v_gene: TRBV18
j_gene: TRBJ1-3
abundance: once
d_gene: .
CDR3aa: CASSPSQGRSGNTIYF
CDR3nt: TGTGCCAGCTCACCGTCACAGGGCCGCTCTGGAAACACCATATATTTT

len: 14
v_gene: TRBV6-5
j_gene: TRBJ1-2
abundance: once
d_gene: .
CDR3aa: CASSSRGTGYGYTF
CDR3nt: TGTGCCAGCAGCTCCCGCGGGACCGGCTATGGCTACACCTTC

len: 15
v_gene: TRBV29-1
j_gene: TRBJ1-5
abundance: once
d_gene: TRBD1
CDR3aa: CSVEDPGQPNQPQHF
CDR3nt: TGCAGCGTTGAAGACCCGGGACAGCCCAATCAGCCCCAGCATTTT

len: 14
v_gene: TRBV11-2
j_gene: TRBJ2-7
abundance: .
d_gene: .
CDR3aa: CASSLSRSAYEQYF
CDR3nt: TGTGCCAGCAGCTTAAGCAGGTCCGCCTACGAGCAGTACTTC

len: 16
v_gene: TRBV6-1
j_gene: TRBJ2-3
abundance: .
d_gene: TRBD2
CDR3aa: CASSDLAGGLADTQYF
CDR3nt: TGTGCCAGCAGTGACCTAGCGGGGGGGCTCGCAGATACGCAGTATTTT

len: 13
v_gene: TRBV13
j_gene: TRBJ2-7
abundance: .
d_gene: TRBD2
CDR3aa: CASRAGVNYEQYF
CDR3nt: TGTGCCAGCAGAGCGGGAGTAAATTACGAGCAGTACTTC

len: 14
v_gene: TRBV7-3
j_gene: TRBJ2-3
abundance: .
d_gene: .
CDR3aa: CASSSGSGADTQYF
CDR3nt: TGTGCCAGCAGCTCCGGTAGTGGAGCAGATACGCAGTATTTT

len: 12
v_gene: TRBV27
j_gene: TRBJ2-3
abundance: .
d_gene: .
CDR3aa: CASSPRGDTQYF
CDR3nt: TGTGCCAGCAGTCCCAGAGGCGATACGCAGTATTTT

len: 13
v_gene: TRBV5-6
j_gene: TRBJ2-7
abundance: .
d_gene: TRBD2
CDR3aa: CASGGGREGRQYF
CDR3nt: TGTGCCAGCGGCGGGGGGCGGGAAGGACGGCAGTACTTC

len: 18
v_gene: TRBV27
j_gene: TRBJ2-3
abundance: .
d_gene: .
CDR3aa: CASSLLMPEGATGDTQYF
CDR3nt: TGTGCCAGCAGTTTATTGATGCCGGAGGGGGCAACGGGAGATACGCAGTATTTT

len: 15
v_gene: TRBV2
j_gene: TRBJ1-4
abundance: .
d_gene: .
CDR3aa: CASRSKGAVNEKLFF
CDR3nt: TGTGCCAGCAGGTCGAAAGGGGCAGTAAATGAAAAACTGTTTTTT

len: 16
v_gene: TRBV4-3
j_gene: TRBJ2-1
abundance: .
d_gene: .
CDR3aa: CASSQVDWSSYNEQFF
CDR3nt: TGCGCCAGCAGCCAAGTTGACTGGAGCTCCTACAATGAGCAGTTCTTC

len: 17
v_gene: TRBV5-1
j_gene: TRBJ2-5
abundance: .
d_gene: TRBD2
CDR3aa: CASSLGGSGRTGETQYF
CDR3nt: TGCGCCAGCAGCTTGGGCGGTAGCGGGAGAACGGGGGAGACCCAGTACTTC

len: 15
v_gene: TRBV10-1
j_gene: TRBJ1-2
abundance: .
d_gene: .
CDR3aa: CASSEFKEPTGGYTF
CDR3nt: TGCGCCAGCAGTGAGTTTAAGGAGCCGACGGGAGGCTACACCTTC

len: 17
v_gene: TRBV19
j_gene: TRBJ2-4
abundance: .
d_gene: .
CDR3aa: CASSTRQILGRRNIQYF
CDR3nt: TGTGCCAGTAGTACTCGACAGATTTTGGGGAGGAGAAACATTCAGTACTTC

len: 16
v_gene: TRBV5-1
j_gene: TRBJ1-2
abundance: .
d_gene: TRBD1
CDR3aa: CASSLGARQGNYGYTF
CDR3nt: TGCGCCAGCAGCTTGGGGGCCCGACAGGGGAACTATGGCTACACCTTC

len: 15
v_gene: TRBV30
j_gene: TRBJ2-1
abundance: .
d_gene: .
CDR3aa: CAWSVRSGVGNEQFF
CDR3nt: TGTGCCTGGAGTGTACGTTCGGGAGTTGGGAATGAGCAGTTCTTC

len: 15
v_gene: TRBV6-1
j_gene: TRBJ2-3
abundance: .
d_gene: TRBD1
CDR3aa: CASSEDRGRADTQYF
CDR3nt: TGTGCCAGCAGTGAAGACAGGGGGCGCGCCGATACGCAGTATTTT

len: 15
v_gene: TRBV4-1
j_gene: TRBJ2-7
abundance: .
d_gene: TRBD1
CDR3aa: CASSQGGQSSYEQYF
CDR3nt: TGCGCCAGCAGCCAAGGGGGACAGAGCTCCTACGAGCAGTACTTC

len: 15
v_gene: TRBV5-6
j_gene: TRBJ2-7
abundance: .
d_gene: .
CDR3aa: CASSRELSVSYEQYF
CDR3nt: TGTGCCAGCAGCCGGGAACTTAGTGTCTCCTACGAGCAGTACTTC

len: 14
v_gene: TRBV28
j_gene: TRBJ1-4
abundance: once
d_gene: .
CDR3aa: CASSDSFTNEKLFF
CDR3nt: TGTGCCAGCAGTGACAGCTTTACTAATGAAAAACTGTTTTTT

len: 15
v_gene: TRBV19
j_gene: TRBJ2-2
abundance: .
d_gene: TRBD1
CDR3aa: CASSITGGKTGELFF
CDR3nt: TGTGCCAGTAGTATCACAGGGGGTAAAACCGGGGAGCTGTTTTTT

len: 16
v_gene: TRBV11-3
j_gene: TRBJ2-7
abundance: .
d_gene: .
CDR3aa: CASSLGAGGVGYEQYF
CDR3nt: TGTGCCAGCAGCTTAGGCGCAGGAGGGGTTGGTTACGAGCAGTACTTC

len: 12
v_gene: TRBV7-9
j_gene: TRBJ2-5
abundance: .
d_gene: .
CDR3aa: CASSPQGETQYF
CDR3nt: TGTGCCAGCAGCCCTCAGGGGGAGACCCAGTACTTC

len: 14
v_gene: TRBV7-2
j_gene: TRBJ2-7
abundance: .
d_gene: TRBD1
CDR3aa: CASSSGQALDEQYF
CDR3nt: TGTGCCAGCAGCTCGGGACAGGCCCTGGACGAGCAGTACTTC

len: 15
v_gene: TRBV7-9
j_gene: TRBJ1-2
abundance: .
d_gene: TRBD1
CDR3aa: CASSREDRRYYGYTF
CDR3nt: TGTGCCAGCAGCAGGGAGGACAGGCGTTACTATGGCTACACCTTC

len: 14
v_gene: TRBV7-2
j_gene: TRBJ1-4
abundance: once
d_gene: TRBD1
CDR3aa: CASSLVGTGGKLFF
CDR3nt: TGTGCCAGCAGCTTAGTAGGGACAGGGGGAAAACTGTTTTTT

len: 14
v_gene: TRBV28
j_gene: TRBJ2-2
abundance: .
d_gene: TRBD1
CDR3aa: CASLGQGYTGELFF
CDR3nt: TGTGCCAGCCTCGGACAGGGCTACACCGGGGAGCTGTTTTTT

len: 18
v_gene: TRBV5-6
j_gene: TRBJ1-5
abundance: few
d_gene: TRBD1
CDR3aa: CASSLGAGGEYSNQPQHF
CDR3nt: TGTGCCAGCAGCTTGGGGGCAGGGGGAGAATATAGCAATCAGCCCCAGCATTTT

len: 15
v_gene: TRBV28
j_gene: TRBJ2-7
abundance: .
d_gene: TRBD1
CDR3aa: CASSSSDRGRYEQYF
CDR3nt: TGTGCCAGCAGTTCCTCAGACAGGGGCCGCTACGAGCAGTACTTC

len: 18
v_gene: TRBV5-4
j_gene: TRBJ2-1
abundance: .
d_gene: TRBD2
CDR3aa: CASSLVVAGGLGYNEQFF
CDR3nt: TGTGCCAGCAGCCTCGTGGTAGCGGGAGGTTTGGGCTACAATGAGCAGTTCTTC

len: 16
v_gene: TRBV28
j_gene: TRBJ2-6
abundance: few
d_gene: .
CDR3aa: CASTRGEGSGANVLTF
CDR3nt: TGTGCCAGCACCAGGGGCGAGGGCTCTGGGGCCAACGTCCTGACTTTC

len: 15
v_gene: TRBV2
j_gene: TRBJ1-5
abundance: once
d_gene: .
CDR3aa: CASSEEEAAWQPQHF
CDR3nt: TGTGCCAGCAGTGAGGAGGAGGCGGCGTGGCAGCCCCAGCATTTT

len: 16
v_gene: TRBV7-2
j_gene: TRBJ2-1
abundance: .
d_gene: TRBD2
CDR3aa: CASSRLAGAYYNEQFF
CDR3nt: TGTGCCAGCAGCCGACTAGCGGGGGCTTACTACAATGAGCAGTTCTTC

len: 17
v_gene: TRBV27
j_gene: TRBJ2-1
abundance: once
d_gene: TRBD2
CDR3aa: CASSFGPGLAVYNEQFF
CDR3nt: TGTGCCAGCAGTTTTGGACCGGGACTAGCGGTCTACAATGAGCAGTTCTTC

len: 16
v_gene: TRBV10-3
j_gene: TRBJ2-5
abundance: .
d_gene: TRBD1
CDR3aa: CAISPGAGGPIREQYF
CDR3nt: TGTGCCATCAGCCCTGGGGCAGGGGGCCCCATAAGAGAGCAGTACTTC

len: 13
v_gene: TRBV11-3
j_gene: TRBJ2-2
abundance: .
d_gene: TRBD1
CDR3aa: CASKITGGGELFF
CDR3nt: TGTGCCAGCAAAATAACAGGGGGCGGGGAGCTGTTTTTT